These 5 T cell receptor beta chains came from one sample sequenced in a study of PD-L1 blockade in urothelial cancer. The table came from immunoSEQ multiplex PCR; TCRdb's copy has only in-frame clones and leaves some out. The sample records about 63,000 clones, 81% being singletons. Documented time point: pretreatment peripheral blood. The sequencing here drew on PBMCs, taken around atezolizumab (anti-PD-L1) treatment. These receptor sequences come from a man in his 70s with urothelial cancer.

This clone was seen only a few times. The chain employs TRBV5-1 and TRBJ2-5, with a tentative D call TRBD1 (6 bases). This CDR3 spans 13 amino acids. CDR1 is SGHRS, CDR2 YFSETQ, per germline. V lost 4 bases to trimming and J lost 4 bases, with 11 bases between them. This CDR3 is CASSPPGVETQYF. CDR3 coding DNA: TGCGCCAGCAGCCCCCCAGGGGTAGAGACCCAGTACTTC.

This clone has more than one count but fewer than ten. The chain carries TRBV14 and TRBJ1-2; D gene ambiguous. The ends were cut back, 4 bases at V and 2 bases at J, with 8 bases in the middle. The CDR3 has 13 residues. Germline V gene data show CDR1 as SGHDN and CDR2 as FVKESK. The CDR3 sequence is CASSPDINYGYTF. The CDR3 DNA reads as TGTGCCAGCAGCCCAGACATCAACTATGGCTACACCTTC.

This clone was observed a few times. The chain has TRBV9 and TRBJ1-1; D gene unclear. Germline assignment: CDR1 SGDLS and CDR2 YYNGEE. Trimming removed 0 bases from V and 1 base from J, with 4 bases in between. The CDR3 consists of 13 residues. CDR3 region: CASSVAGNTEAFF. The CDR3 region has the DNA TGTGCCAGCAGCGTAGCAGGGAACACTGAAGCTTTCTTT.

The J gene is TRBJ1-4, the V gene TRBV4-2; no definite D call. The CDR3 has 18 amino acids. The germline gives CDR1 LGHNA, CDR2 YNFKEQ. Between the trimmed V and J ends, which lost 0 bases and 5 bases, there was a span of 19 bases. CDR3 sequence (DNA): TGTGCCAGCAGCCAAGATATAAGAGGCCCCGGAGGGAATGAAAAACTGTTTTTT. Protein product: CASSQDIRGPGGNEKLFF.

CDR3 sequence: CASSLDGQGSSGNTIYF. CDR3 nucleotides: TGTGCCAGCTCACTCGATGGACAGGGGAGCTCTGGAAACACCATATATTTT. The rearrangement joins TRBV18 to TRBJ1-3; 9 nucleotides line up with TRBD1. Germline trimming cut 4 bases from V and 0 bases from J; bases unmatched to any gene: 7. The CDR3 consists of 17 residues. Looked up from germline, CDR1 is KGHSH and CDR2 is LQKENI. The whole variable domain, filled in from reference TRBV18 and TRBJ1-3, reads NAGVMQNPRHLVRRRGQEARLRCSPMKGHSHVYWYRQLPEEGLKFMVYLQKENIIDESGMPKERFSAEFPKEGPSILRIQQVVRGDSAAYFCASSLDGQGSSGNTIYFGEGSWLTVV.